The table lists the clone carrying this T cell receptor (beta chain) with many counts. Its matching antigen is unknown. The data stem from a study of Graves' ophthalmopathy and Graves' hyperthyroidism. Study-wide results and caveats: Ophthalmopathy and stable hyperthyroidism were discriminated by a 13-signature model, with roughly 90% sensitivity and around 81% specificity.

The CDR3 runs to 15 residues. Germline V gene sequence: CDR1 SGDLS, CDR2 YYNGEE. The junction had 3 bases not matched to a gene; V was cut back by 3 bases and J by 1 base. The authors amplified TCR beta CDR3 regions, and they did so from RNA transcripts for repertoire sequencing. First-round RT-PCR with HTBI primers preceded a second-round multiplex PCR. Via MiXCR, TCRdb re-called the multiplex PCR reads, giving one row per CDR3 protein. Of around 600,000 distinct CDR3 sequences listed, about 40% were seen once; the top ten hold 3.3%. Other autoimmune diseases, uncontrolled infections, pregnancy or lactation excluded patients from enrollment. The diagnostic workup employed clinical symptoms, serum thyroxine, TRAb, thyroid ultrasound and orbital computed tomography. PBMCs were obtained from roughly 10 ml of fresh peripheral blood.

The V gene is TRBV9, the J gene TRBJ2-2; TRBD1 matches 7 bases. The sequenced sample consisted of peripheral blood. The sequence was obtained from an adult man with Graves' ophthalmopathy. The DNA for the CDR3 is TGTGCCAGCAGCGACCGGGACAGGAACACCGGGGAGCTGTTTTTT. It yields the protein CASSDRDRNTGELFF.